The present entry profiles one T cell receptor beta chain with its context. The data were taken from a study of blood T cell repertoires in COVID-19. Assay used: immunoSEQ multiplex PCR; TCRdb lists only in-frame clones, some missing. The sample lists around 220,000 clones, more than 85% occurring once. Germline loops: CDR1 LGHNT, CDR2 FRNRAP. This CDR3 is 15 amino acids long. V was pared by 2 bases and J by 5 bases, with 7 bases of the junction left unmatched. This chain uses TRBV12-5 with TRBJ2-5; TRBD2 aligns across 8 bases. The sequence came from a woman in her forties or fifties with COVID-19, enrolled during active disease. The sequencing sample was made of peripheral blood. CDR3 bases: TGTGCTAGTGGTTTGAACGGGGGGGCCATGGAGACCCAGTACTTC. This translates into CASGLNGGAMETQYF.